This T cell receptor (beta chain) was sequenced in a study of blood T cells in healthy people across ages. Study conclusions and caveats: Correlation between TCR beta diversity and naive T cell percentage was strong.

Together with a sample-barcoded 5' primer, a J-beta primer mix was included in a second PCR lasting about 6 to 11 cycles. TCRdb processed the 5' RACE reads anew with MiXCR; each CDR3 protein has one entry. The sample has roughly 930,000 distinct CDR3 sequences; roughly 48% are singletons. There are 12 residues in the CDR3. V was clipped by 7 bases and J by 6 bases, with 14 bases between them. CDR1 SQVTM and CDR2 ANQGSEA come from the germline V gene. This clonotype was counted at least ten times. What it binds is unknown. This chain links TRBV29-1 with TRBJ2-3; D could derive from TRBD1 or TRBD2 (6 bases each). The sequencing sample was made of blood. This sequence was found in a man aged 25-45 years in good health. Written as DNA, the CDR3 is TGCAGCGGGGGGGCAAGTTCGGATACGCAGTATTTT. It is translated as CSGGASSDTQYF.